This TCR beta chain is from a study of T cell responses to AZD1222 COVID-19 vaccine. Assay: immunoSEQ multiplex PCR; the TCRdb copy retains only in-frame clones and omits some. The sample includes under 150,000 clones, around 89% of them seen just once. The CDR3 sequence is 13 residues long. Germline V CDR1 and CDR2: SGHAT, FQNNGV. The V and J ends lost 3 bases and 5 bases respectively, with 10 bases between them. Study results and limitations: Without day 14 samples, only post-peak T cell repertoires were studied. Among those given AZD1222, only 6 or 7 were seropositive at baseline. Clonal diversity was possibly underestimated, and the donors were mostly white British, with more females.

To note about this clone: Its antigen remains unknown.

V gene TRBV11-2 combines with J gene TRBJ1-1, with D possibly TRBD1 on 5 matching bases. The receptor comes from an adult who received the AZD1222 COVID-19 vaccine. The sample in question was peripheral blood, obtained 28 days after the second AZD1222 dose. Written as DNA, the CDR3 is TGTGCCAGCAGCTTCCGACAGAAAACTGAAGCTTTCTTT. It translates to CASSFRQKTEAFF.